The 23 T cell receptor beta chains below were found in one sample sequenced in a study of shared clonotypes between healthy human individuals. Libraries were prepared by immunoSEQ multiplex PCR; TCRdb keeps only in-frame clonotypes and omits some of them. Here the sample spans hundreds of thousands of clones, 75% to 85% being singletons. The sequenced material came from PBMCs. The source of these receptors is a woman aged 40 to 50 in good health. Some clones in this sample may be carry-over from other donors' samples.

CDR3 DNA: TGCGCCAGCCGAGGGACTCGGGAGGCAGTCGAGCAGTACTTC. It encodes CASRGTREAVEQYF. The chain couples TRBV5-1 to TRBJ2-7, with TRBD2 matching 7 bases. From germline, CDR1 is SGHRS and CDR2 YFSETQ. V shed 7 bases, J shed 6 bases, and the junction held 13 bases outside the gene matches. The CDR3 totals 14 residues.

This clone was counted between two and nine times. The rearrangement links TRBV6-1 to TRBJ2-1, with D possibly being TRBD2 (5 bases). CDR1 MNHNS and CDR2 SASEGT come from the germline V gene. This CDR3 contains 13 residues. Trimming took 6 bases from V and 9 from J, leaving 15 bases between them. The CDR3 region is CASSPSLVTEQFF. CDR3 in DNA: TGTGCCAGCAGCCCCTCACTAGTTACTGAGCAGTTCTTC.

This chain connects TRBV30 to TRBJ2-3; D remains unclear. V was clipped by 8 bases and J by 4 bases, with 13 bases between them. This CDR3 contains 12 residues. Germline CDR1 reads GTSNPN; CDR2 reads SVGIG (reference sequence). CDR3 in DNA: TGTGCCCTGACCAAGGCGGCAGATACGCAGTATTTT. It yields the protein CALTKAADTQYF.

The chain has TRBV30 and TRBJ1-5; 9 nucleotides match TRBD1. V was clipped by 1 base and J by 4 bases; unmatched bases: 2. CDR1 and CDR2 (germline): GTSNPN, SVGIG (reference sequence). CDR3 size: 14 residues. DNA for the CDR3: TGTGCCTGGAGTGCCGACAGGGGGAATCAGCCCCAGCATTTT. This gives the protein CAWSADRGNQPQHF.

The chain is built from TRBV30 and TRBJ2-1; 13 bases fit TRBD2. The germline V gene has CDR1 GTSNPN and CDR2 SVGIG (reference sequence). The V segment lost 5 bases and the J segment 10 bases; nucleotides outside the gene matches: 8. The CDR3 is 14 amino acids. In DNA form, the CDR3 reads TGTGCCTGGGCTACAACTAGCGGGAGGGGCGAGCAGTTCTTC. Translation: CAWATTSGRGEQFF.

The J gene is TRBJ1-1, the V gene TRBV2; D not certain. Deletions cut 2 bases from V and 0 bases from J, with 7 bases between. Germline CDR1 reads SNHLY; CDR2 reads FYNNEI. CDR3 length: 14 residues. CDR3 sequence reads: CASSEIGLNTEAFF. As DNA, the CDR3 is TGTGCCAGCAGTGAAATCGGCCTGAACACTGAAGCTTTCTTT.

This clone was observed once. The V and J genes are TRBV5-5 and TRBJ1-2; weak D call: TRBD1 (5 bases). CDR3 length: 17 amino acids. The germline V gene encodes CDR1 SGHKS and CDR2 YYEKEE (reference sequence). Trimming pared 6 bases from V and 4 bases from J, leaving 25 bases between. CDR3 in amino acids: CASTSPSLRDGVYGYTF. The CDR3 nucleotides are TGTGCCAGCACCTCGCCATCCCTCCGGGACGGAGTCTATGGCTACACCTTC.

The chain uses TRBV4-1 and TRBJ1-4, with 10 positions matching TRBD1. V shed 0 bases, J shed 8 bases, and the junction held 6 bases outside the gene matches. The CDR3 is 16 amino acids. The germline V gene encodes CDR1 MGHRA and CDR2 YSYEKL. The chain's CDR3 is CASSQDLGTGAEKLFF. CDR3 nucleotides: TGCGCCAGCAGCCAAGATCTTGGGACAGGGGCCGAAAAACTGTTTTTT.

This clone was observed once. This chain joins TRBV29-1 and TRBJ1-5, with 8 bases that match TRBD1. CDR1 is SQVTM, CDR2 ANQGSEA, per germline. The J segment lost 4 bases and the V segment lost 5 bases, leaving 4 bases of the junction unmatched. The CDR3 runs 13 residues. CDR3 loop: CSVRTGRNQPQHF. The CDR3 nucleotides read TGCAGCGTTCGGACAGGGAGAAATCAGCCCCAGCATTTT.

The chain carries TRBV6-1 and TRBJ1-2; a possible D gene is TRBD1 (6 bases). Deletions cut 6 bases from V and 7 bases from J, with 9 bases between. Looked up from germline, CDR1 is MNHNS and CDR2 is SASEGT. The CDR3 loop spans 11 amino acids. The CDR3 loop reads CASRTGGGYTF. Written as DNA, the CDR3 is TGTGCCAGCAGGACAGGAGGTGGCTACACCTTC.

The chain joins TRBV28 to TRBJ1-5, with a weak D call TRBD1 (5 bases). The germline CDR1 and CDR2 sequences are MDHEN and SYDVKM. The length of the CDR3 is 16 residues. Trimming removed 4 bases from V and 0 bases from J, with 13 bases in between. Here the CDR3 DNA reads TGTGCCAGCAGTTCGACCGGGACGGATAGCAATCAGCCCCAGCATTTT. It encodes CASSSTGTDSNQPQHF.

The rearrangement uses TRBV5-5 and TRBJ1-1; D is undetermined. With 2 bases removed from V and 6 bases from J, the gap between germline ends came to 11 bases. CDR1 and CDR2 from the germline V gene are SGHKS and YYEKEE (reference sequence). The CDR3 is made up of 13 amino acids. Written as DNA, the CDR3 is TGTGCCAGCAGCTTCCAGAGGATGGCTGAAGCTTTCTTT. This sequence encodes CASSFQRMAEAFF. Full variable domain (rest looked up from reference TRBV5-5 and TRBJ1-1): DAGVTQSPTHLIKTRGQQVTLRCSPISGHKSVSWYQQVLGQGPQFIFQYYEKEERGRGNFPDRFSARQFPNYSSELNVNALLLGDSALYLCASSFQRMAEAFFGQGTRLTVV.

CDR3 in amino acids: CASSQDRGRNNEQFF. The CDR3 bases are TGTGCCAGCAGTCAAGACAGGGGCCGCAATAATGAGCAGTTCTTC. The rearrangement uses TRBV6-5 and TRBJ2-1, with 8 bases aligning to TRBD1. The germline V gene encodes CDR1 MNHEY and CDR2 SVGAGI. The CDR3 is 15 amino acids. V lost 5 bases, J lost 7 bases, and 10 bases stayed unmatched.

This clone has only one observation. The chain has TRBV18 and TRBJ1-2, with D perhaps TRBD1 (5 bases). Per germline, CDR1 KGHSH and CDR2 LQKENI. The V end was cut by 6 bases, the J end by 2 bases, with 13 bases between. This CDR3 is 14 amino acids long. This CDR3 is CASSQGFSNYGYTF. The CDR3 DNA sequence: TGTGCCAGCTCCCAGGGTTTTTCGAACTATGGCTACACCTTC.

The chain recombines TRBV10-2 with TRBJ1-1; unclear D gene. Trimming pared 8 bases from V and 1 base from J, leaving 14 bases between. In germline, CDR1 is WSHSY, CDR2 SAAADI. The CDR3 has 14 amino acids. The CDR3 reads CASGVTRTNTEAFF. CDR3 DNA sequence: TGCGCCAGCGGGGTTACGCGGACGAACACTGAAGCTTTCTTT.

Concerning this clone: This may be a read error: a much more frequent sequence differs by one nucleotide. The J gene is TRBJ2-7, the V gene TRBV29-1, with a weak D call TRBD2 (6 bases). Germline CDR1 reads SQVTM; CDR2 reads ANQGSEA. V was trimmed by 4 bases and J by 7 bases, leaving 17 bases between them. The CDR3 contains 13 residues. CDR3 residues: CSVARLKSGEQYF. Here the CDR3 DNA reads TGCAGCGTTGCGAGGCTCAAAAGCGGGGAGCAGTACTTC.

This clone came up a few times. This sequence joins TRBV5-5 and TRBJ2-7; D is unresolved. V lost 0 bases, J lost 2 bases, and 12 bases lay in between. CDR1 is SGHKS and CDR2 is YYEKEE in the germline V gene (reference sequence). The CDR3 loop spans 15 amino acids. The CDR3 spells CASSLADTNTYEQYF. For the CDR3, the DNA is TGTGCCAGCAGCTTGGCGGATACAAATACCTACGAGCAGTACTTC.

This chain joins TRBV2 and TRBJ2-7; no firm D call. The CDR3 runs to 12 residues. Germline assignment: CDR1 SNHLY and CDR2 FYNNEI. The germline V and J ends were trimmed by 8 bases and 5 bases, with 13 bases remaining between them. The CDR3 sequence is CASSYTTHEQYF. In nucleotides, the CDR3 is TGTGCCAGCTCTTACACAACCCACGAGCAGTACTTC. Filled out from reference TRBV2 and TRBJ2-7, the complete variable domain reads EPEVTQTPSHQVTQMGQEVILRCVPISNHLYFYWYRQILGQKVEFLVSFYNNEISEKSEIFDDQFSVERPDGSNFTLKIRSTKLEDSAMYFCASSYTTHEQYFGPGTRLTVT.

The chain uses TRBV19 and TRBJ1-5; D gene uncertain. This CDR3 comprises 15 residues. The germline V gene encodes CDR1 LNHDA and CDR2 SQIVND (reference sequence). Trimming cost V 1 base and J 3 bases, with 10 bases left between them. The DNA for the CDR3 is TGTGCCAGTAGTATAGTTGGCAGCCTCAATCAGCCCCAGCATTTT. Translation gives CASSIVGSLNQPQHF.

This clone has only a few counts. This chain uses TRBV2 with TRBJ1-5; TRBD1 matches at 7 bases. V lost 7 bases, J lost 6 bases, and 6 bases stayed unmatched. Germline CDR1 is SNHLY and CDR2 is FYNNEI. This CDR3 region has 13 residues. The CDR3 DNA is TGTGCCAGCAATGTGGACAGGAGTCAGCCCCAGCATTTT. Its translation: CASNVDRSQPQHF.

This chain uses TRBV18 with TRBJ2-7; TRBD1 matches 9 bases. This CDR3 region has 15 residues. Trimming cost V 2 bases and J 9 bases; bases outside gene matches: 11. CDR1 and CDR2 (germline): KGHSH, LQKENI. The CDR3 spells CASSPLTTGGARQYF. The CDR3, as DNA: TGTGCCAGCTCACCATTAACGACAGGGGGTGCCCGGCAGTACTTC. Looking up the rest from reference TRBV18 and TRBJ2-7 gives the full variable domain: NAGVMQNPRHLVRRRGQEARLRCSPMKGHSHVYWYRQLPEEGLKFMVYLQKENIIDESGMPKERFSAEFPKEGPSILRIQQVVRGDSAAYFCASSPLTTGGARQYFGPGTRLTVT.

As regards this clone: Other DNA sequences from this sample encode an identical CDR3 as well. The chain has TRBV20-1 and TRBJ2-3, with D hard to call. The CDR3 consists of 11 residues. V was shortened by 0 bases and J by 4 bases, with 2 bases between the two germline ends. CDR1 and CDR2 (germline): DFQATT, SNEGSKA (reference sequence). The chain's CDR3 is CSARDPDTQYF. The DNA of the CDR3 is TGCAGTGCTAGAGACCCAGATACGCAGTATTTT.

J is TRBJ2-2 and V is TRBV7-7; TRBD1 aligns across 8 bases. Germline CDR1 reads SSHAT; CDR2 reads FNYEAQ (reference sequence). The CDR3 runs 15 residues. V lost 4 bases and J lost 3; bases outside the gene matches: 4. This CDR3 is CASSSTGADTGELFF. Written as DNA, the CDR3 is TGTGCCAGCAGCTCGACAGGGGCCGACACCGGGGAGCTGTTTTTT.